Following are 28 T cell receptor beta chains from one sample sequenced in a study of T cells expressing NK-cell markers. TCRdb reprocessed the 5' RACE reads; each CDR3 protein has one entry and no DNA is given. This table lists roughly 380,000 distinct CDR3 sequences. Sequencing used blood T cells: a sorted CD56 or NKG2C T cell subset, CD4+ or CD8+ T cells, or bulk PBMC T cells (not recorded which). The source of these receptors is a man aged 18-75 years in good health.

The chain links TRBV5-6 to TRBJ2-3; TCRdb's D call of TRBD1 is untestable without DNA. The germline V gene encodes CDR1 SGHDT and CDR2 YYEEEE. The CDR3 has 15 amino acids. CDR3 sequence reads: CASSFTGGRTDTQYF.

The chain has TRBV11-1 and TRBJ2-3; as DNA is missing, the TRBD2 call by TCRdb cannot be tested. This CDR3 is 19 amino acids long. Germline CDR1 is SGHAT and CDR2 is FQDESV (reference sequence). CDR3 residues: CASSYTGTSGGIRTDTQYF.

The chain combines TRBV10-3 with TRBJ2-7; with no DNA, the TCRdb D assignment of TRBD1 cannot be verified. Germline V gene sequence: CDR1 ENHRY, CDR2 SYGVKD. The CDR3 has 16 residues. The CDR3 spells CAIGAGFAQGVYEQYF.

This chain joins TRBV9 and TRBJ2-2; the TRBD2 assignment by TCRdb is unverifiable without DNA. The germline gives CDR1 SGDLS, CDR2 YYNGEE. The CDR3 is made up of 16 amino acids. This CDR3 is CASSFAGRGNTGELFF.

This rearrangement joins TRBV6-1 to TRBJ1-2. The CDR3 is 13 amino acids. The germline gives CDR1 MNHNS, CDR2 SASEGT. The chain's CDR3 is CASREGIWYGYTF.

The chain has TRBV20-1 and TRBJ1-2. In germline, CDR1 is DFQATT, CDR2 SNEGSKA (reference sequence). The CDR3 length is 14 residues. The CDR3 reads CSAGGQSPSGGYTF.

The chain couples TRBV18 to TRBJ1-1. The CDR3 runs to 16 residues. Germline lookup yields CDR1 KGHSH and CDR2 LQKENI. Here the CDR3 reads CASSPQGAGGNTEAFF.

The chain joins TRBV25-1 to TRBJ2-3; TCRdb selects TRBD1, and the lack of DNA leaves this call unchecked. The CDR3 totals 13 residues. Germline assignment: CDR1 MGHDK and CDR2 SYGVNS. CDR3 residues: CASSAQTGDTQYF.

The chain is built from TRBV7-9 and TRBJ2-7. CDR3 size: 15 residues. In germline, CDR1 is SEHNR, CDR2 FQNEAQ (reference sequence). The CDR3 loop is CASSLVAQSSYEQYF.

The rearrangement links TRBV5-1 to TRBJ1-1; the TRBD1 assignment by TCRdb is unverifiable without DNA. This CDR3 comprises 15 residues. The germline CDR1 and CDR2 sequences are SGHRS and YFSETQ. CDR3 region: CASSFRGNQGTEAFF.

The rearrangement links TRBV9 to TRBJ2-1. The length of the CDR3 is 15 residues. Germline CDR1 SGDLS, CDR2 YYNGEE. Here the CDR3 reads CASSIRDSSYNEQFF.

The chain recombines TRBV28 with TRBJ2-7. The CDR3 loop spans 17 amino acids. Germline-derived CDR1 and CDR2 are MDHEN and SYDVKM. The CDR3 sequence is CASSFIGGSRNSYEQYF.

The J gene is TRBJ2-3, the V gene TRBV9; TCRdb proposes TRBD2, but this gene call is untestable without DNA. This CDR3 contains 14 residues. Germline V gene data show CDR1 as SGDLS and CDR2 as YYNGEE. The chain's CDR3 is CASSRGISTDTQYF.

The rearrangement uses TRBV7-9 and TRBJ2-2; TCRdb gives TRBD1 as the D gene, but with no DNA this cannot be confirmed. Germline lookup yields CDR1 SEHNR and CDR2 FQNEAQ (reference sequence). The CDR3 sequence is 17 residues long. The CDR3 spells CASSLPPLGGIIGELFF.

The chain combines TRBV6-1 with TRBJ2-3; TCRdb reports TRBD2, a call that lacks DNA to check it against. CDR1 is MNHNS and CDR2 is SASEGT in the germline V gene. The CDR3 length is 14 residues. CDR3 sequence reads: CASSRGGYTDTQYF.

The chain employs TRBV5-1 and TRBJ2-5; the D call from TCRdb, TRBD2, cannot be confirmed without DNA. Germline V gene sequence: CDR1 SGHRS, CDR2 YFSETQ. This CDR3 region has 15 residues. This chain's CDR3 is CASTRASGSQETQYF.

This CDR3 is CASRGTGDATNEKLFF. The V call is TRBV7-9, the J call TRBJ1-4; TCRdb gives TRBD1 as the D gene, but with no DNA this cannot be confirmed. The CDR3 is 16 residues long. The germline gives CDR1 SEHNR, CDR2 FQNEAQ (reference sequence).

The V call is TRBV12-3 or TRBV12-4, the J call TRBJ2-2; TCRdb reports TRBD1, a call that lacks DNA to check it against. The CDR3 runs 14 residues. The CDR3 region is CASSFRRGVGELFF.

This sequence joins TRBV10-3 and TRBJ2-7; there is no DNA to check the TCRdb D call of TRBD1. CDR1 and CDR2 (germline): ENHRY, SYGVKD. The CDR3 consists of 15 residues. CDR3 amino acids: CAISEADRSSYEQYF.

The CDR3 sequence is CSALPTKNTQYF. V gene TRBV20-1 combines with J gene TRBJ2-3. The germline gives CDR1 DFQATT, CDR2 SNEGSKA (reference sequence). The CDR3 length is 12 residues.

The CDR3 reads CASSGRHRANEKLFF. J is TRBJ1-4 and V is TRBV7-8; lacking DNA, the TRBD1 call made by TCRdb goes unchecked. Germline V CDR1 and CDR2: SGHVS, FQNEAQ. This CDR3 is 15 amino acids long.

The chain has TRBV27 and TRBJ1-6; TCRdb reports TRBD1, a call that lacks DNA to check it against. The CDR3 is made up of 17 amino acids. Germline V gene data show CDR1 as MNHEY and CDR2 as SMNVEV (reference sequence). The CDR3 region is CASRDLGTDFYNSPLHF.

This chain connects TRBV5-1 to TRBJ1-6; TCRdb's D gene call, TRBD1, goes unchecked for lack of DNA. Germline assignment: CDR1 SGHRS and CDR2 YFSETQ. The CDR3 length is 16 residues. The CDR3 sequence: CASSGGQSSYNSPLHF.

This CDR3 reads CASSLAGAREGAFF. The chain is built from TRBV7-9 and TRBJ1-1; TCRdb indicates TRBD1, and absent DNA this call remains unverified. The germline V gene encodes CDR1 SEHNR and CDR2 FQNEAQ (reference sequence). This CDR3 has 14 amino acids.

CDR3 loop: CASSHTSESTDTQYF. The chain employs TRBV5-5 and TRBJ2-3; absent DNA, TCRdb's TRBD2 call cannot be checked. The CDR3 consists of 15 residues. The germline V gene encodes CDR1 SGHKS and CDR2 YYEKEE (reference sequence).

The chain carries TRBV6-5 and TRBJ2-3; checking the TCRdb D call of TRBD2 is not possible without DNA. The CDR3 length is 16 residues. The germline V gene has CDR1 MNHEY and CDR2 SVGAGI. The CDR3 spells CASSNSGLRRQDTQYF.

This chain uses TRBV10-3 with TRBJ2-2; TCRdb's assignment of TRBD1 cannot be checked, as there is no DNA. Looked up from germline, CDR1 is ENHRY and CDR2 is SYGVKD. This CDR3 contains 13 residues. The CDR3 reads CAISEQGGGELFF.

The CDR3 reads CASSSPGQRRNEQFF. The chain links TRBV7-8 to TRBJ2-1; the D gene TCRdb calls, TRBD1, cannot be checked with no DNA. The length of the CDR3 is 15 residues. Germline CDR1 reads SGHVS; CDR2 reads FQNEAQ.